This T cell receptor (beta chain) came from a study of blood T cell repertoires in COVID-19. Study-level information: The United States, Italy and Spain provided the acute and convalescent COVID-19 samples.

In the original analysis: Counts of nucleated cells, estimated from reference gene primer amplification, were obtained. Sequenced by immunoSEQ multiplex PCR; TCRdb stores in-frame clones only, minus some. D and trimming were read from the DNA, whereas the V and J calls and clone size are those reported in that table. Among more than 100,000 clones listed, around 87% were seen once. The sequencing sample was made of peripheral blood. This TCR was sampled from a woman aged 70-85 years with acute or convalescent COVID-19.

The CDR3 nucleotides are TGCGCCAGCGGATCCGGGACAGGGAAAGAGACCCAGTACTTC. Protein: CASGSGTGKETQYF. The chain combines TRBV5-1 with TRBJ2-5; TRBD1 matches at 9 bases. Germline lookup yields CDR1 SGHRS and CDR2 YFSETQ. This CDR3 region has 14 residues. The V and J ends lost 7 bases and 3 bases, in that order; junction bases with no gene match: 7.